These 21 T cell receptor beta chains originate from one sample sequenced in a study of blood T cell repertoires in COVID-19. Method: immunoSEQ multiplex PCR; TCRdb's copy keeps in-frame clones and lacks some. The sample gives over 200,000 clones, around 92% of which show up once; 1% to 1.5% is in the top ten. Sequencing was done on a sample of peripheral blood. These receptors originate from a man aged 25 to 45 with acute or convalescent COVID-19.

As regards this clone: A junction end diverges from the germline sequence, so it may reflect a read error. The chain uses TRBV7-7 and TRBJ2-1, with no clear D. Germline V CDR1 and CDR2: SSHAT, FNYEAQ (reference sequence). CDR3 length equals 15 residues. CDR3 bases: TGTGCTAGCAGCTTAGAGCTAAGCTCCTACAATGAGCAGTTCTTC. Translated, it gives CASSLELSSYNEQFF.

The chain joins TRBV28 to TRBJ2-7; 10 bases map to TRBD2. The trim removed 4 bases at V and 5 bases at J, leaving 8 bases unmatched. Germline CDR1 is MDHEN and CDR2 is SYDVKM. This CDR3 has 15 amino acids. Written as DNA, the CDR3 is TGTGCCAGCAGTTCGGCTAGCGGGAGTGTCCACGAGCAGTACTTC. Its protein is CASSSASGSVHEQYF. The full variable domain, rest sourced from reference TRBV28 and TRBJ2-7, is DVKVTQSSRYLVKRTGEKVFLECVQDMDHENMFWYRQDPGLGLRLIYFSYDVKMKEKGDIPEGYSVSREKKERFSLILESASTNQTSMYLCASSSASGSVHEQYFGPGTRLTVT.

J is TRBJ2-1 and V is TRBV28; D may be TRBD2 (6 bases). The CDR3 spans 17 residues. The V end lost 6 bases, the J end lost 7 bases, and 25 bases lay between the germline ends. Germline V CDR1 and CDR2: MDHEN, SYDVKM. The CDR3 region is CASSRVGTVADGNEQFF. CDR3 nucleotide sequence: TGTGCCAGCAGCCGCGTAGGGACGGTAGCGGACGGGAATGAGCAGTTCTTC.

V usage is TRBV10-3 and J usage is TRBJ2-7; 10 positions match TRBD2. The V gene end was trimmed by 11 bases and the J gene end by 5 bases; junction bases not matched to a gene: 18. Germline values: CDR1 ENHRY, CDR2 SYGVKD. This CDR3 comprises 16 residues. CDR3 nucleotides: TGTGCCGCAACCGGGACTAGCGCTTCAATTGGGGACGAGCAGTACTTC. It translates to CAATGTSASIGDEQYF.

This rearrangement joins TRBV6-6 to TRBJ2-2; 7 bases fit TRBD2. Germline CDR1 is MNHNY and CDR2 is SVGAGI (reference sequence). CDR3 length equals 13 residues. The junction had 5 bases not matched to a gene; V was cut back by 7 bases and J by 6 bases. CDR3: CASMRGNAGELFF. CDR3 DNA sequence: TGTGCCAGCATGCGGGGGAATGCCGGGGAGCTGTTTTTT.

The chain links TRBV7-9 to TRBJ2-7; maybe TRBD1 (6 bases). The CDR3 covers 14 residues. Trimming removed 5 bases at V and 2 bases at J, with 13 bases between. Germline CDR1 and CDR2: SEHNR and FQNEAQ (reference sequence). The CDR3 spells CASSPTGLPYEQYF. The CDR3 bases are TGTGCCAGCAGCCCGACAGGACTCCCCTACGAGCAGTACTTC.

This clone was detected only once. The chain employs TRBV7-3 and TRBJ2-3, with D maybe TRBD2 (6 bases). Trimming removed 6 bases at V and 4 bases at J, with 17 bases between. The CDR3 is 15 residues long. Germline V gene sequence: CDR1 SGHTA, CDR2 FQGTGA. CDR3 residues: CASSQRLVGADTQYF. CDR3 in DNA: TGTGCCAGCAGTCAGCGACTAGTCGGCGCAGATACGCAGTATTTT.

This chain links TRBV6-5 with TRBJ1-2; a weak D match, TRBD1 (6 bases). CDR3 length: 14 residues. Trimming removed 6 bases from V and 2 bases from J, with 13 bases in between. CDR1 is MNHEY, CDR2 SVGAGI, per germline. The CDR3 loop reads CASRDHQGNYGYTF. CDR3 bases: TGTGCCAGCAGGGATCATCAGGGGAACTATGGCTACACCTTC.

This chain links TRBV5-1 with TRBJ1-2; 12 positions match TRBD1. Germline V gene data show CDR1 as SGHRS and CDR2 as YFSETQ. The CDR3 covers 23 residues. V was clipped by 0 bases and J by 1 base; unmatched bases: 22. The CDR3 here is CASSLEHWGGRGTGGPFNYGYTF. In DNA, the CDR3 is TGCGCCAGCAGCTTGGAACATTGGGGAGGGAGGGGGACAGGGGGCCCTTTTAACTATGGCTACACCTTC.

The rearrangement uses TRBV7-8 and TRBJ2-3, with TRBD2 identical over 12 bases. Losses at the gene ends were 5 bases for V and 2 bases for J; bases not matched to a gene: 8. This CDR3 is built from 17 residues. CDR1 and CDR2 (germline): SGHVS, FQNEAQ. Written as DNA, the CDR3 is TGTGCCAGCAGCCGTTTCCTAGCGGGGGGGATCACAGATACGCAGTATTTT. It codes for CASSRFLAGGITDTQYF.

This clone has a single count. DNA for the CDR3: TGCGCCAGCAGCTTGGGGGCAAGATATGAAAAACTGTTTTTT. Translating it yields CASSLGARYEKLFF. The chain combines TRBV5-1 with TRBJ1-4; no firm D call. Germline V gene lookup returns CDR1 SGHRS and CDR2 YFSETQ. The CDR3 length is 14 residues. V lost 0 bases and J 6 bases, leaving 9 bases between the germline ends.

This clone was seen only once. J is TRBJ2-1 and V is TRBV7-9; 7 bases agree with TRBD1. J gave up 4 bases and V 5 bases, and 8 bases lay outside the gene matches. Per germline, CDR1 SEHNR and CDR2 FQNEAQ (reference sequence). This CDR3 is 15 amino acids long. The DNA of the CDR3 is TGTGCCAGCAGCCCACGACAGGGTCGTTACAATGAGCAGTTCTTC. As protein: CASSPRQGRYNEQFF.

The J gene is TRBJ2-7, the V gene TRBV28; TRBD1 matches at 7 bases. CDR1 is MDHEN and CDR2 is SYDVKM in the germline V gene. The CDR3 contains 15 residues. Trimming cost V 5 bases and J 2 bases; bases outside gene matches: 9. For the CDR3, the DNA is TGTGCCAGCAGTCCTACAGGGGCCCTTCCCTACGAGCAGTACTTC. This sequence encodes CASSPTGALPYEQYF.

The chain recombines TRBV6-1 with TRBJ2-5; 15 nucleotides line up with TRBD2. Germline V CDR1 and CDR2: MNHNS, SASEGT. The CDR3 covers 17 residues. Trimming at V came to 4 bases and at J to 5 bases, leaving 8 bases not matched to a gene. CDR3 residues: CASSAGTSGRSVETQYF. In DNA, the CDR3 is TGTGCCAGCAGTGCCGGGACTAGCGGGAGGTCCGTGGAGACCCAGTACTTC.

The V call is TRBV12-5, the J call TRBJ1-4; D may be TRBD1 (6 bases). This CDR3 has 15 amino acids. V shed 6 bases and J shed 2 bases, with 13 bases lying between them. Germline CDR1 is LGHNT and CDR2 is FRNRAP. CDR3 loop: CASGRVGATNEKLFF. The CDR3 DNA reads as TGTGCTAGTGGCCGCGTGGGGGCCACTAATGAAAAACTGTTTTTT. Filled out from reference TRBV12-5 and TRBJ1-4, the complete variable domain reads DARVTQTPRHKVTEMGQEVTMRCQPILGHNTVFWYRQTMMQGLELLAYFRNRAPLDDSGMPKDRFSAEMPDATLATLKIQPSEPRDSAVYFCASGRVGATNEKLFFGSGTQLSVL.

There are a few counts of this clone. CDR3 region: CASSAGTAYNSPLHF. The CDR3 DNA sequence: TGTGCCAGCAGTGCGGGGACAGCCTATAATTCACCCCTCCACTTT. This chain connects TRBV6-6 to TRBJ1-6; 7 bases align to TRBD1. V was clipped by 5 bases and J by 2 bases; unmatched bases: 3. The germline V gene encodes CDR1 MNHNY and CDR2 SVGAGI (reference sequence). This CDR3 region has 15 residues.

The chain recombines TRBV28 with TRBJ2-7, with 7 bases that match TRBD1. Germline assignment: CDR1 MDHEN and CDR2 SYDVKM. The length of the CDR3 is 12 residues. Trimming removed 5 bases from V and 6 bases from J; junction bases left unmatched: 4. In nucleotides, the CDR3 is TGTGCCAGCAGTGACAGGGTTTTCGAGCAGTACTTC. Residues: CASSDRVFEQYF.

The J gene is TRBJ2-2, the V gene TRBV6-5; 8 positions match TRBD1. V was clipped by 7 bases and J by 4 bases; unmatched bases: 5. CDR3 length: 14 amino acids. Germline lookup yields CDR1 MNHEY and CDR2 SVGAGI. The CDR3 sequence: CASTLQGGTGELFF. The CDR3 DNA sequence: TGTGCCAGCACTCTACAGGGGGGCACCGGGGAGCTGTTTTTT.

The CDR3 DNA reads TGTGCCAGTAGTCTAAAAACAGGATTGGATCAGCCCCAGCATTTT. Protein product: CASSLKTGLDQPQHF. The chain employs TRBV19 and TRBJ1-5; D may be TRBD1 (5 bases). The CDR3 extends over 15 amino acids. Trimming cost V 5 bases and J 5 bases, with 16 bases left between them. Germline V gene sequence: CDR1 LNHDA, CDR2 SQIVND (reference sequence).

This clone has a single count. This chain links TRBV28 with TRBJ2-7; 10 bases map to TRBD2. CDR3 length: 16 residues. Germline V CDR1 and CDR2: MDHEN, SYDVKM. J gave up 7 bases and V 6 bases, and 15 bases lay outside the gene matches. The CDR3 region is CASSPNRGLAGVEQYF. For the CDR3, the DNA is TGTGCCAGCAGCCCGAACCGGGGGCTAGCGGGAGTAGAGCAGTACTTC.

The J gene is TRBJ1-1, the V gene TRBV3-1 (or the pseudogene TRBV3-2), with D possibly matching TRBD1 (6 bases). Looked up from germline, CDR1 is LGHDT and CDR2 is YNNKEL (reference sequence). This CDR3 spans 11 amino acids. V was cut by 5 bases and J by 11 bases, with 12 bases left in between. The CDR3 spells CASSTRQDAFF. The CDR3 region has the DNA TGTGCCAGCAGCACCCGACAGGACGCTTTCTTT.